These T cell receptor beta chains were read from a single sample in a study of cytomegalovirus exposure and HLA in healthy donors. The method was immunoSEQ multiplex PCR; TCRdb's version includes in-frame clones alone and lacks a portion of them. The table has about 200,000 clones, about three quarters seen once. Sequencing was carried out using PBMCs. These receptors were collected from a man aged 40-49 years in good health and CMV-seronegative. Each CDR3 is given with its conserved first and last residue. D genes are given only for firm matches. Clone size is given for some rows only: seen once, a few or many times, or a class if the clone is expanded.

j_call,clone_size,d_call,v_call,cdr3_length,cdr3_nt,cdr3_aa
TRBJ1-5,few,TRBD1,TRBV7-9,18,TGTGCCAGCAGCCTCTTCGGGACAGGGGAAGGCAGCAATCAGCCCCAGCATTTT,CASSLFGTGEGSNQPQHF
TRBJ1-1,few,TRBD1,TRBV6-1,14,TGTGCCAGCAGTTTGGGACAGGGGAGGACTGAAGCTTTCTTT,CASSLGQGRTEAFF
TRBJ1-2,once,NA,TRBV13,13,TGTGCCAGCAGCCCCGACAGTTCCTATGGCTACACCTTC,CASSPDSSYGYTF
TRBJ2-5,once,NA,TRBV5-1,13,TGCGCCAGCAGCGGGGCGGACCAAGAGACCCAGTACTTC,CASSGADQETQYF
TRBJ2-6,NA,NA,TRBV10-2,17,TGCGCCAGCAGTGATAGAATGCTGCGGTCTGGGGCCAACGTCCTGACTTTC,CASSDRMLRSGANVLTF
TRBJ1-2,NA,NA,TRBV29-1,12,TGCAGCGTTTGGACTCCCGCGGAAGGCTACACCTTC,CSVWTPAEGYTF
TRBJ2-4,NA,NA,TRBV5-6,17,TGTGCCAGCAGCCTGGCAGGGCACATCAGGTATAAAAACATTCAGTACTTC,CASSLAGHIRYKNIQYF
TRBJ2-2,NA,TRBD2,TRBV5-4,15,TGTGCCAGCAGCCGGGACTACCGGAACACCGGGGAGCTGTTTTTT,CASSRDYRNTGELFF
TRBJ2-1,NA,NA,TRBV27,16,TGTGCCAGCAGCATATCAGGGGCCACACTATACAATGAGCAGTTCTTC,CASSISGATLYNEQFF
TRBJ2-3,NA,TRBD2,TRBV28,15,TGTGCCAGCAGTCCTCGGGGGGAGTACACAGATACGCAGTATTTT,CASSPRGEYTDTQYF
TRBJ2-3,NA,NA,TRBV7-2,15,TGTGCCAGCAGCCGGACTGGCGGGAGCACAGATACGCAGTATTTT,CASSRTGGSTDTQYF
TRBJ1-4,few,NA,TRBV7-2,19,TGTGCCAGCAGCTTAGCGTTCGGCGGAGGGGATCCAACTAATGAAAAACTGTTTTTT,CASSLAFGGGDPTNEKLFF
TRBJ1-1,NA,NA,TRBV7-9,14,TGTTCCAGCAGCTCTACGGAGGGTTACACTGAAGCTTTCTTT,CSSSSTEGYTEAFF
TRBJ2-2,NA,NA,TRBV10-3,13,TGTGCCATCAACGGGAAGGCAACCGGGGAGCTGTTTTTT,CAINGKATGELFF
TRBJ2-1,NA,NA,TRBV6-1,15,TGTGCCAGCAGGGACCCTCCACTAGCAAACAATGAGCAGTTCTTC,CASRDPPLANNEQFF
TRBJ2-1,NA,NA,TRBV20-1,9,TGCAGTGTCAAGGATAGCCCGTTCTTC,CSVKDSPFF
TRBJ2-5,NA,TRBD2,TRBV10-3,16,TGTGCCATCATTCCCGGGACTAGCGGGGCCCGAGAGACCCAGTACTTC,CAIIPGTSGARETQYF
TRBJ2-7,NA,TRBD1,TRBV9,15,TGTGCCAGCAGCGTAGGATCAGGGGGCGAGGGCGAGCAGTACTTC,CASSVGSGGEGEQYF
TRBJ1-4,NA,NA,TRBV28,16,NA,CASSLFLSNHGEKLFF
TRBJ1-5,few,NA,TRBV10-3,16,TGTGCCATCAGTGTCGGAAGGGGCAATAGCAATCAGCCCCAGCATTTT,CAISVGRGNSNQPQHF
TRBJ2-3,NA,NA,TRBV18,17,TGTGCCAGCTCACCGCGTTCGAGGCCGTCTAGCACAGATACGCAGTATTTT,CASSPRSRPSSTDTQYF
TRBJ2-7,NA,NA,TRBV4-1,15,TGCGCCAGCAGCGGCGGGTGGACTACCCCCTACGAGCAGTACTTC,CASSGGWTTPYEQYF
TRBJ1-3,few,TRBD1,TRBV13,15,TGTGCCAGCAGCGGGAGGACAGGGACTGGAAACACCATATATTTT,CASSGRTGTGNTIYF
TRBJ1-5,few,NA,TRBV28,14,TGTGCCAGCAGTTCCAGGACAGTCTATCAGCCCCAGCATTTT,CASSSRTVYQPQHF
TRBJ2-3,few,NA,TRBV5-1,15,TGCGCCAGCAGCTTCTCAGGGGACCGCACAGATACGCAGTATTTT,CASSFSGDRTDTQYF